Shown below are 32 T cell receptor beta chains from a single sample sequenced in a study of T cell responses to AZD1222 COVID-19 vaccine. Produced via immunoSEQ multiplex PCR; TCRdb's table is partial and in-frame only. The repertoire has fewer than 110,000 clones, approximately 90% of them found once; the top ten carry under 1.5%. The sample consisted of peripheral blood, taken on day 0 of AZD1222 vaccination. These receptors all stem from an adult in good health.

This clone occurred once. The genes are TRBV5-6 and TRBJ2-1, with D unclear. Per the germline V gene, CDR1 is SGHDT and CDR2 is YYEEEE. There are 15 residues in the CDR3. Trimming cost V 0 bases and J 3 bases, with 10 bases left between them. CDR3 DNA sequence: TGTGCCAGCAGCTTGGGGGGTTTAGGCTACAATGAGCAGTTCTTC. Protein: CASSLGGLGYNEQFF.

The chain uses TRBV5-6 and TRBJ2-1, with no clear D. Trimming stripped 2 bases from V and 8 bases from J, with 5 bases between. This CDR3 comprises 11 residues. From germline, CDR1 is SGHDT and CDR2 YYEEEE. This CDR3 is CASSFGYEQFF. CDR3 coding DNA: TGTGCCAGCAGCTTTGGGTATGAGCAGTTCTTC.

The rearrangement uses TRBV10-2 and TRBJ2-3; TRBD2 agrees at 9 bases. The CDR3 extends over 17 amino acids. Germline values: CDR1 WSHSY, CDR2 SAAADI. Trimming took 3 bases from V and 2 from J; bases not matched to a gene: 9. The CDR3 loop reads CASSDMGRGGSTDTQYF. The CDR3 bases are TGCGCCAGCAGTGACATGGGGCGGGGGGGGTCCACAGATACGCAGTATTTT.

V gene TRBV19 combines with J gene TRBJ1-1, with TRBD1 matching 10 bases. The V and J ends lost 3 bases and 6 bases, in that order; junction bases with no gene match: 10. The germline V gene has CDR1 LNHDA and CDR2 SQIVND (reference sequence). This CDR3 is built from 16 residues. The CDR3 sequence is CASSMRRADRGPEAFF. CDR3 bases: TGTGCCAGTAGTATGCGCCGGGCTGACAGGGGGCCTGAAGCTTTCTTT.

The chain employs TRBV10-3 and TRBJ1-3; TRBD1 matches at 9 bases. This CDR3 is built from 17 residues. The V gene's germline CDR1 is ENHRY and CDR2 SYGVKD. V gave up 8 bases and J gave up 0 bases; unmatched junction bases: 11. The CDR3 bases are TGTGCCATCCGGAGAATAACAGGGGGCTTCTCTGGAAACACCATATATTTT. Protein product: CAIRRITGGFSGNTIYF.

This chain joins TRBV27 and TRBJ1-5; D perhaps matches TRBD1 (5 bases). V dropped 6 bases and J dropped 6 bases, with 30 bases sitting between them. The CDR3 is made up of 19 amino acids. Germline V gene lookup returns CDR1 MNHEY and CDR2 SMNVEV (reference sequence). The CDR3 spells CASSSVNEPGTGGTQPQHF. Written as DNA, the CDR3 is TGTGCCAGCAGCTCTGTTAACGAACCCGGGACGGGGGGGACTCAGCCCCAGCATTTT.

The rearrangement links TRBV10-3 to TRBJ1-6, with D tentatively TRBD1 (6 bases). Trimming pared 7 bases from V and 6 bases from J, leaving 13 bases between. CDR3 length: 14 amino acids. Looked up from germline, CDR1 is ENHRY and CDR2 is SYGVKD. CDR3 amino acids: CAITPDSLNSPLHF. The DNA of the CDR3 is TGTGCCATCACCCCGGACAGTCTTAATTCACCCCTCCACTTT.

In DNA form, the CDR3 reads TGTGCCAGCAGCGTAGCCCCAGGGCAGGGAATTCTGGACACTGAAGCTTTCTTT. Translating it yields CASSVAPGQGILDTEAFF. The V call is TRBV9, the J call TRBJ1-1, with D possibly being TRBD1 (5 bases). This CDR3 contains 18 residues. Germline CDR1 is SGDLS and CDR2 is YYNGEE. V was shortened by 0 bases and J by 3 bases, with 21 bases between the two germline ends.

The sample holds one count of this clone. At one end the junction does not follow the germline gene, possibly because of a read error. The chain has TRBV7-9 and TRBJ2-3; unclear D gene. Germline V CDR1 and CDR2: SEHNR, FQNEAQ (reference sequence). There are 12 residues in the CDR3. The CDR3 sequence is CASSLDTSLGYF. The CDR3 nucleotides are TGTGCCAGCAGTTTAGACACCAGCTTGGGGTATTTT.

This rearrangement joins TRBV5-1 to TRBJ2-1; TRBD2 matches 9 bases. The CDR3 sequence is 16 residues long. Germline-derived CDR1 and CDR2 are SGHRS and YFSETQ. V lost 0 bases and J lost 10; bases outside the gene matches: 11. The CDR3 here is CASSLERGEPNKEQFF. The CDR3 DNA reads as TGCGCCAGCAGCTTGGAGCGGGGGGAGCCTAATAAGGAGCAGTTCTTC.

V and J are TRBV6-5 and TRBJ1-1; TRBD1 aligns across 7 bases. The length of the CDR3 is 12 residues. The germline gives CDR1 MNHEY, CDR2 SVGAGI. The CDR3 reads CSPRVATGEAFF. Written as DNA, the CDR3 is TGTTCCCCGAGGGTGGCGACAGGGGAAGCTTTCTTT.

The chain employs TRBV2 and TRBJ2-1; TRBD2 matches 8 bases. Looked up from germline, CDR1 is SNHLY and CDR2 is FYNNEI. V was clipped by 7 bases and J by 3 bases; unmatched bases: 8. The CDR3 runs 15 residues. CDR3 bases: TGTGCCAGCATCCCGGGGGGGGAAAACTACAATGAGCAGTTCTTC. Amino acids: CASIPGGENYNEQFF.

The V and J genes are TRBV4-2 and TRBJ2-2, with D unclear. Germline values: CDR1 LGHNA, CDR2 YNFKEQ. The V end lost 4 bases, the J end lost 2 bases, and 5 bases lay between the germline ends. The CDR3 spans 13 residues. CDR3 residues: CASSPLNTGELFF. The CDR3, as DNA: TGTGCCAGCAGCCCCTTAAACACCGGGGAGCTGTTTTTT.

The chain links TRBV29-1 to TRBJ1-1; possible D gene TRBD1, 5 bases. The CDR3 sequence is 11 residues long. The V gene lost 4 bases and the J gene lost 9 bases, with 12 bases spanning the gap. Germline V CDR1 and CDR2: SQVTM, ANQGSEA. The CDR3 DNA reads TGCAGCGTTGTAGGGGCTTTGAAAGCTTTCTTT. Residues: CSVVGALKAFF.

The chain has TRBV19 and TRBJ1-5; 8 bases align to TRBD1. Germline CDR1 and CDR2: LNHDA and SQIVND (reference sequence). Trimming took 6 bases from V and 2 from J; bases not matched to a gene: 6. The CDR3 is 15 residues long. CDR3: CASRWDRTGNQPQHF. The CDR3 DNA sequence: TGTGCCAGTAGATGGGACAGGACGGGCAATCAGCCCCAGCATTTT.

The chain recombines TRBV30 with TRBJ2-7; D ambiguous. This CDR3 region has 15 residues. V gave up 0 bases and J gave up 2 bases, with 14 bases separating them. Germline V CDR1 and CDR2: GTSNPN, SVGIG (reference sequence). The CDR3 sequence is CAWSVSVTSPYEQYF. In DNA form, the CDR3 reads TGTGCCTGGAGTGTATCTGTGACATCCCCCTACGAGCAGTACTTC. Variable domain in full (rest from reference TRBV30 and TRBJ2-7): SQTIHQWPATLVQPVGSPLSLECTVEGTSNPNLYWYRQAAGRGLQLLFYSVGIGQISSEVPQNLSASRPQDRQFILSSKKLLLSDSGFYLCAWSVSVTSPYEQYFGPGTRLTVT.

The chain links TRBV30 to TRBJ2-7; the match to TRBD1 covers 10 bases. CDR1 and CDR2 (germline): GTSNPN, SVGIG (reference sequence). The CDR3 has 14 residues. Trimming removed 3 bases from V and 2 bases from J; junction bases left unmatched: 4. The CDR3 region has the DNA TGTGCCTGGAGGGGGGGGACAGGGGCCTACGAGCAGTACTTC. Translating gives CAWRGGTGAYEQYF.

The V and J genes are TRBV14 and TRBJ2-3; D unresolved. Germline V CDR1 and CDR2: SGHDN, FVKESK. Trimming took off 4 bases at V and 4 bases at J, with 9 bases between the two ends. The CDR3 spans 13 residues. DNA of the CDR3: TGTGCCAGCAGCCCAGACAACTCAGATACGCAGTATTTT. This sequence encodes CASSPDNSDTQYF.

The gene calls are TRBV6-5 and TRBJ1-2; maybe TRBD1 (6 bases). CDR1 MNHEY and CDR2 SVGAGI come from the germline V gene. This CDR3 contains 13 residues. Trimming cost V 6 bases and J 8 bases, with 16 bases left between them. Here the CDR3 reads CASSPGEPGGYTF. CDR3 nucleotide sequence: TGTGCCAGCAGCCCAGGGGAACCGGGCGGCTACACCTTC.

This chain joins TRBV5-1 and TRBJ2-5, with D possibly matching TRBD2 (6 bases). CDR1 is SGHRS, CDR2 YFSETQ, per germline. Trimming shortened V by 4 bases and J by 7 bases, and 23 bases separated the two germline ends. The CDR3 consists of 16 residues. As DNA, the CDR3 is TGCGCCAGCAGCCCAGTCGCGGCAGGAGGGCTAGGGACCCAGTACTTC. Amino acid sequence: CASSPVAAGGLGTQYF.

The chain is built from TRBV18 and TRBJ1-3; D call uncertain. The CDR3 runs to 15 residues. In germline, CDR1 is KGHSH, CDR2 LQKENI. V lost 2 bases to trimming and J lost 0 bases, with 8 bases between them. The CDR3 coding sequence is TGTGCCAGCTCACCAACAGTCGTCTCTGGAAACACCATATATTTT. Translating gives CASSPTVVSGNTIYF.

This chain uses TRBV6-5 with TRBJ1-2; 8 positions agree with TRBD1. J lost 6 bases, V lost 0 bases, and 3 bases had no gene match. The CDR3 has 14 residues. CDR1 and CDR2 from the germline V gene are MNHEY and SVGAGI. CDR3 loop: CASSYSPGGDGYTF. DNA for the CDR3: TGTGCCAGCAGTTACTCCCCAGGGGGCGATGGCTACACCTTC.

The chain carries TRBV5-6 and TRBJ1-2; D call uncertain. The V gene lost 4 bases and the J gene lost 3 bases, with 13 bases spanning the gap. The CDR3 covers 14 residues. The V gene's germline CDR1 is SGHDT and CDR2 YYEEEE. The CDR3 nucleotides read TGTGCCAGCAGCCCGCGGGCCGGATACTATGGCTACACCTTC. It translates to CASSPRAGYYGYTF.

This chain connects TRBV7-9 to TRBJ1-2, with D possibly TRBD1 on 6 matching bases. Germline values: CDR1 SEHNR, CDR2 FQNEAQ (reference sequence). CDR3 size: 14 residues. V lost 4 bases and J lost 7, with 16 bases in between. CDR3 in amino acids: CASSSVAGTRGYTF. In DNA form, the CDR3 reads TGTGCCAGCAGCTCAGTAGCAGGGACACGTGGCTACACCTTC. The entire variable domain, with the rest obtained from reference TRBV7-9 and TRBJ1-2, is as follows: DTGVSQNPRHKITKRGQNVTFRCDPISEHNRLYWYRQTLGQGPEFLTYFQNEAQLEKSRLLSDRFSAERPKGSFSTLEIQRTEQGDSAMYLCASSSVAGTRGYTFGSGTRLTVV.

The chain combines TRBV3-1 (or the pseudogene TRBV3-2) with TRBJ2-6, with D uncertain. The CDR3 is 13 amino acids. CDR1 LGHDT and CDR2 YNNKEL come from the germline V gene (reference sequence). The V gene lost 8 bases and the J gene lost 3 bases, with 8 bases spanning the gap. The CDR3 DNA follows: TGTGCCAGCGGTATAAATGGGGCCAACGTCCTGACTTTC. It translates to CASGINGANVLTF.

The chain combines TRBV28 with TRBJ2-2; D not resolved. The CDR3 contains 15 residues. In germline, CDR1 is MDHEN, CDR2 SYDVKM. V lost 6 bases and J lost 5, with 16 bases in between. CDR3 loop: CASRYDGVSTGELFF. DNA for the CDR3: TGTGCCAGCAGATATGACGGCGTGAGTACCGGGGAGCTGTTTTTT.

The genes are TRBV7-9 and TRBJ2-2, with D maybe TRBD1 (5 bases). The CDR3 totals 16 residues. V lost 6 bases and J lost 0, with 14 bases in between. The germline gives CDR1 SEHNR, CDR2 FQNEAQ (reference sequence). The CDR3 sequence is CASSLQGLANTGELFF. CDR3 nucleotides: TGTGCCAGCAGTCTCCAGGGCCTGGCGAACACCGGGGAGCTGTTTTTT.

This rearrangement joins TRBV5-1 to TRBJ1-2; no firm D call. The CDR3 has 15 residues. CDR1 and CDR2 from the germline V gene are SGHRS and YFSETQ. The ends were cut back, 0 bases at V and 4 bases at J, with 13 bases in the middle. The CDR3 here is CASSLEVGEGYGYTF. In DNA form, the CDR3 reads TGCGCCAGCAGCTTGGAGGTTGGGGAGGGCTATGGCTACACCTTC.

V is TRBV3-1 (or the pseudogene TRBV3-2) and J is TRBJ2-2; 10 nucleotides agree with TRBD2. There are 18 residues in the CDR3. CDR1 and CDR2 (germline): LGHDT, YNNKEL (reference sequence). Trimming at V came to 1 base and at J to 3 bases, leaving 8 bases not matched to a gene. CDR3 in amino acids: CASSQVLAGEGDTGELFF. Written as DNA, the CDR3 is TGTGCCAGCAGCCAAGTCCTAGCGGGGGAAGGGGACACCGGGGAGCTGTTTTTT.

The rearrangement joins TRBV11-3 to TRBJ2-5, with TRBD2 matching 7 bases. The CDR3 contains 15 residues. Per germline, CDR1 SGHNT and CDR2 YENEEA. With 5 bases clipped from V and 5 bases from J, the junction kept 11 bases outside the gene matches. CDR3 residues: CASSRTGTTSETQYF. The CDR3 region has the DNA TGTGCCAGCAGCAGAACCGGGACTACTTCGGAGACCCAGTACTTC.

There are a few counts of this clone. V usage is TRBV5-4 and J usage is TRBJ1-2; 10 bases fit TRBD1. Looked up from germline, CDR1 is SGHNT and CDR2 is YYREEE (reference sequence). The trim removed 4 bases at V and 2 bases at J, leaving 5 bases unmatched. CDR3 length: 15 amino acids. This chain's CDR3 is CASSQMGQGNYGYTF. For the CDR3, the DNA is TGTGCCAGCAGCCAAATGGGACAGGGGAACTATGGCTACACCTTC.

The chain links TRBV11-3 to TRBJ2-3; 9 bases match TRBD2. The CDR3 consists of 16 residues. The ends lost 1 base at V and 6 bases at J; junction bases unmatched: 8. Germline CDR1 SGHNT, CDR2 YENEEA. The CDR3 sequence is CASSLGAGGPFDTQYF. The CDR3 bases are TGTGCCAGCAGCTTAGGCGCGGGGGGGCCGTTTGATACGCAGTATTTT.